This T cell receptor beta chain was captured in a study of blood T cell repertoires in COVID-19 (dated by TCRdb to the early 2020s). Looking at the study overall: Collaborator samples came from the United States, Italy and Spain and covered acute and convalescent phases of COVID-19. Subjects who had been exposed to COVID-19, were actively infected with it, or had recovered from it provided the deeply sampled blood TCRbeta repertoires that made up the dataset. HLA class I and class II types, where available, came from metadata supplied by the sample provider rather than from assay-based typing. Samples were obtained from the ongoing ImmuneRACE study (first 160 participants) and from 1,254 subjects provided by 6 global collaborators. The sample metadata nearly always contained a de-identified subject ID, COVID-19 status, age in years and sex. The material from the prospective study consisted of cDNA or gDNA derived from T cells, B-cell-depleted T cells, or PBMCs. The repertoires were released in a freely available public database intended as a resource for research on the immune response to SARS-CoV-2. Results the study describes overall, beyond this receptor: Clinical and demographic metadata were provided uncurated, with the amount varying by source and participant.

At one collaborating source in Seattle, patients were enrolled during active infection and were followed longitudinally through the course of disease. Collaborating institutions collected whole blood in K2EDTA tubes following their own protocols. Collaborator samples were shipped for TCRbeta analysis as frozen whole blood, isolated PBMCs, or DNA extracted from either sample type. TCRbeta CDR3 regions were amplified from genomic DNA by means of the immunoSEQ Assay, a bias-controlled multiplex PCR. Concerning the study's data processing: Nucleated cell counts per sample were estimated from amplification of reference gene primers within the assay. To quantify the absolute abundance of each unique TCRbeta CDR3 rearrangement, sequence reads were collapsed and filtered. For each sample, productive Simpson clonality was calculated as the square root of Simpson's diversity index over productive rearrangements. TCRdb carries this immuneACCESS record with in-frame sequences only. Its versions omit some clonotypes, under half of them owing to an unresolved V gene in the studies checked, with the rest unexplained. V and J calls and clone size come straight from that table; D and trimming were deduced from the DNA. In this sample the table shows approximately 530,000 clones, roughly nine tenths of which occur a single time. 7.8% of the sample comes from the top ten.

On this clone: No antigen is known for it. The input lacks base qualities; no much larger clone sits a single base away.

The clonotype was recovered from a woman aged 45 to 65 with COVID-19, enrolled during active disease. Sequencing used peripheral blood.

CDR3 reads: CSASYVSGEETQYF. The DNA is TGCAGTGCTAGTTATGTTAGCGGCGAAGAGACCCAGTACTTC. The chain uses TRBV20-1 and TRBJ2-5; D gene: possibly TRBD2, on 6 matching bases. CDR1 DFQATT and CDR2 SNEGSKA were looked up in the germline V gene (reference sequence). V is shortened by 3 bases, J by 3 bases, and the region joining them spans 14 bases. From cysteine to phenylalanine, the CDR3 is 14 amino acids long. Kept here is only the CDR3 DNA, which spans 42 bases and is read in frame from base 1.